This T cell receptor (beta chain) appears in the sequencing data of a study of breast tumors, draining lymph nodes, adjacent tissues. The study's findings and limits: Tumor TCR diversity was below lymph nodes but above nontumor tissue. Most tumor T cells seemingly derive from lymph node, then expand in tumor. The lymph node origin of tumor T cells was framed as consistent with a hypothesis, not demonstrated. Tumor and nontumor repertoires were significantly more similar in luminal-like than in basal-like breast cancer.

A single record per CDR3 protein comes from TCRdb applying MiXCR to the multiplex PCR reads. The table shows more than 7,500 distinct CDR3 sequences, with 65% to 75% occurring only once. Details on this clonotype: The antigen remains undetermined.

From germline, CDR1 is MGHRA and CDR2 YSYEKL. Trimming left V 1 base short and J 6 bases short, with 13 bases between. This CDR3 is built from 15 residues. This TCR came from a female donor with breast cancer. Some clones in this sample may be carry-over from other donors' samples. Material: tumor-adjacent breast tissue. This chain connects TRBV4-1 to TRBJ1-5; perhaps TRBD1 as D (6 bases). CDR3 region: CASSQATGGAQPQHF. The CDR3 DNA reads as TGCGCCAGCAGCCAAGCCACTGGGGGGGCTCAGCCCCAGCATTTT.